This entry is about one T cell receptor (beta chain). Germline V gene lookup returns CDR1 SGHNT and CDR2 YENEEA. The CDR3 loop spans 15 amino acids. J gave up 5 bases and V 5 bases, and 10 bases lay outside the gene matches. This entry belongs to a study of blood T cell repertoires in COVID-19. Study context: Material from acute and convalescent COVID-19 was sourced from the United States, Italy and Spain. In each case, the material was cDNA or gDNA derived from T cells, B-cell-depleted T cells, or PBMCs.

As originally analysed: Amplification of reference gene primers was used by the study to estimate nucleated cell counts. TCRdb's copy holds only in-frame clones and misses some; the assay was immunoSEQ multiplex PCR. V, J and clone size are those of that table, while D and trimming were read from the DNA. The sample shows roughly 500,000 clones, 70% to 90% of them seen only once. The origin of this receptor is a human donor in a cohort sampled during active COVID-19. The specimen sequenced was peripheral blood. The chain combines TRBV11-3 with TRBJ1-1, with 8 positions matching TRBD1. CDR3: CASSARQGARTEAFF. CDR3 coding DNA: TGTGCCAGCAGCGCCCGGCAGGGGGCGCGAACTGAAGCTTTCTTT. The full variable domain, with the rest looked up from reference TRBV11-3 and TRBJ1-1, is EAGVVQSPRYKIIEKKQPVAFWCNPISGHNTLYWYLQNLGQGPELLIRYENEEAVDDSQLPKDRFSAERLKGVDSTLKIQPAELGDSAVYLCASSARQGARTEAFFGQGTRLTVV.